This T cell receptor beta chain was captured by sequencing in a study of identical twins. The study, taken as a whole, reports: Beta out-of-frame sequences displayed a weaker excess of sharing between twins.

Trimming removed 5 bases at V and 2 bases at J, with 8 bases between. CDR3 length equals 12 residues. Germline-derived CDR1 and CDR2 are DFQATT and SNEGSKA (reference sequence). TCRdb analysed the 5' RACE reads with MiXCR anew, one entry per CDR3 protein. The data hold 550,000 to 700,000 distinct CDR3 sequences, with over 8.5% observed a single time. Many counts were recorded for this clonotype. Its cognate antigen is unknown. A further study also used this sample, focusing on yellow fever vaccine responses in identical twins.

This TCR came from a young woman in good health. The sample was PBMCs. This sequence joins TRBV20-1 and TRBJ2-3; D unresolved. In nucleotides, the CDR3 is TGCAGTGCTCCCCAAGCCACAGATACGCAGTATTTT. This translates into CSAPQATDTQYF.